One and the same sample provided the 8 T cell receptor beta chains below, sequenced in a study of CD8 T cells in Susac syndrome. With random hexamers, reverse transcription was performed on about 0.5 to 1 ug of RNA. TCRdb recomputed calls from the immunoSEQ multiplex PCR reads with MiXCR, one row per CDR3 protein. The table includes about 240,000 distinct CDR3 sequences, almost 97% detected once. The sample comprised CD4+ T cells from PBMCs. The origin of the receptors is a human donor with Susac syndrome.

The chain carries TRBV28 and TRBJ2-7; D is perhaps TRBD1 (7 bases). CDR3 length equals 15 residues. Trimming stripped 3 bases from V and 7 bases from J, with 19 bases between. From germline, CDR1 is MDHEN and CDR2 SYDVKM. The CDR3 nucleotides are TGTGCCAGCAGTTTTTTCGGTCAGGGGGGTTTGGAGCAGTACTTC. Amino acids: CASSFFGQGGLEQYF.

The chain carries TRBV15 and TRBJ2-5, with unresolved D. The germline CDR1 and CDR2 sequences are LNHNV and YYDKDF (reference sequence). This CDR3 spans 12 amino acids. V was trimmed by 8 bases and J by 1 base, leaving 8 bases between them. The DNA of the CDR3 is TGTGCCACCGCCGACGGCCAAGAGACCCAGTACTTC. Translating it yields CATADGQETQYF. Filled out from reference TRBV15 and TRBJ2-5, the complete variable domain reads DAMVIQNPRYQVTQFGKPVTLSCSQTLNHNVMYWYQQKSSQAPKLLFHYYDKDFNNEADTPDNFQSRRPNTSFCFLDIRSPGLGDTAMYLCATADGQETQYFGPGTRLLVL.

The chain carries TRBV20-1 and TRBJ2-7; weak D call: TRBD2 (5 bases). Germline lookup yields CDR1 DFQATT and CDR2 SNEGSKA (reference sequence). The CDR3 extends over 14 amino acids. Trimming removed 4 bases at V and 3 bases at J, with 16 bases between. The CDR3 reads CSAMEEAGRYEQYF. As DNA, the CDR3 is TGCAGTGCTATGGAGGAGGCAGGACGCTACGAGCAGTACTTC.

This rearrangement joins TRBV28 to TRBJ2-7; possibly TRBD2 for D (6 bases). V lost 3 bases, J lost 1 base, and 10 bases lay in between. CDR1 is MDHEN and CDR2 is SYDVKM in the germline V gene. This CDR3 comprises 14 residues. The CDR3 DNA reads TGTGCCAGCAGTTTCAGCGGGCCGTCCTACGAGCAGTACTTC. Protein sequence: CASSFSGPSYEQYF.

This clonotype was recorded only once. The chain combines TRBV10-2 with TRBJ2-3; 9 bases fit TRBD2. Germline CDR1 reads WSHSY; CDR2 reads SAAADI. This CDR3 contains 14 residues. The ends lost 7 bases at V and 0 bases at J; junction bases unmatched: 2. Here the CDR3 reads CASTTSGSTDTQYF. The CDR3 DNA reads as TGCGCCAGCACCACTAGCGGGAGCACAGATACGCAGTATTTT.

CDR3 DNA: TGTGCCAGCAGTCTTGGGATCGACGAAAAACTGTTTTTT. It is translated as CASSLGIDEKLFF. The chain links TRBV5-4 to TRBJ1-4; no clear D. From germline, CDR1 is SGHNT and CDR2 YYREEE (reference sequence). V lost 5 bases and J lost 8, with 13 bases in between. The CDR3 is 13 residues long.

J is TRBJ1-2 and V is TRBV25-1; D call uncertain. Per germline, CDR1 MGHDK and CDR2 SYGVNS. V lost 3 bases and J lost 4, with 15 bases in between. This CDR3 comprises 15 residues. As DNA, the CDR3 is TGTGCCAGCAGTGACCCCCGGTTAGCTAGCTATGGCTACACCTTC. Translating gives CASSDPRLASYGYTF.

This sequence joins TRBV19 and TRBJ2-7, with a tentative D call TRBD1 (6 bases). The CDR3 length is 14 residues. Looked up from germline, CDR1 is LNHDA and CDR2 is SQIVND (reference sequence). Trimming removed 4 bases from V and 2 bases from J, with 12 bases in between. Here the CDR3 reads CASSRLDSPYEQYF. CDR3 DNA: TGTGCCAGTAGTAGACTGGACAGTCCCTACGAGCAGTACTTC. The variable domain in full, with the rest retrieved from reference TRBV19 and TRBJ2-7, is DGGITQSPKYLFRKEGQNVTLSCEQNLNHDAMYWYRQDPGQGLRLIYYSQIVNDFQKGDIAEGYSVSREKKESFPLTVTSAQKNPTAFYLCASSRLDSPYEQYFGPGTRLTVT.